This T cell receptor (beta chain) is from a study of identical twins. It was template switching that added a universal primer site, and there were unique molecular identifiers on the cDNA. TCRdb re-called the 5' RACE reads through MiXCR, storing one row per CDR3 protein. The data show around 690,000 distinct CDR3 sequences, with 21% seen just once and roughly 4% held by the top ten. Healthy Caucasian individuals made up all the donors. This CDR3 has 15 residues. Germline CDR1 is MGHDK and CDR2 is SYGVNS. V lost 2 bases, J lost 1 base, and 11 bases lay in between. These data were likewise used in another study, on T cells expressing NK-cell markers. This second study notes: Obtained from sorted CD3+CD56+NKG2C+, CD3+CD56+NKG2C- and CD3+CD56-NKG2C+ T cells were the TCR beta repertoires. It is unclear if expanded NKG2C-expressing clones target HCMV antigens.

Sequencing was performed on PBMCs. V and J are TRBV25-1 and TRBJ2-5, with D hard to call. This clonotype originated in a woman aged 18-29 years in good health. CDR3 residues: CASSEHHGTQETQYF. CDR3 bases: TGTGCCAGCAGTGAACACCACGGAACCCAAGAGACCCAGTACTTC.